These 22 T cell receptor beta chains came from one sample sequenced in a study of cytomegalovirus exposure and HLA in healthy donors. 13 Jbeta primers and 60 Vbeta primers were used for the PCR. Sequencing was performed with immunoSEQ multiplex PCR; in TCRdb, only in-frame clones are kept and a portion is missing. The sample shows about 61,000 clones, around 92% of them seen only once. The sequenced sample was PBMCs. These receptors originate from a man younger than 45 in good health and CMV-seropositive.

The rearrangement uses TRBV19 and TRBJ1-1, with a tentative D call TRBD1 (5 bases). The germline CDR1 and CDR2 sequences are LNHDA and SQIVND (reference sequence). The ends were cut back, 7 bases at V and 2 bases at J, with 17 bases in the middle. The CDR3 runs to 15 residues. CDR3 nucleotide sequence: TGTGCCAGTAAAGTCGGAACGGGGGGAAACACTGAAGCTTTCTTT. The encoded protein is CASKVGTGGNTEAFF.

The CDR3 here is CASSLSGGTGVSYEQYF. CDR3 coding DNA: TGTGCCAGCAGCTTAAGCGGGGGGACAGGCGTCTCCTACGAGCAGTACTTC. This rearrangement joins TRBV7-9 to TRBJ2-7, with D possibly matching TRBD2 (9 bases). Germline CDR1 reads SEHNR; CDR2 reads FQNEAQ (reference sequence). Trimming stripped 2 bases from V and 0 bases from J, with 17 bases between. This CDR3 has 17 residues.

This clone was found a few times. The chain combines TRBV25-1 with TRBJ2-3, with D unclear. This CDR3 contains 16 residues. The germline V gene encodes CDR1 MGHDK and CDR2 SYGVNS. V was cut by 2 bases and J by 1 base, with 13 bases left in between. CDR3 DNA sequence: TGTGCCAGCAGTGAAGACCGTAATGCGGGCACAGATACGCAGTATTTT. It encodes CASSEDRNAGTDTQYF.

The rearrangement uses TRBV11-2 and TRBJ2-5; possibly TRBD1 for D (7 bases). In germline, CDR1 is SGHAT, CDR2 FQNNGV. V lost 3 bases, J lost 5 bases, and 19 bases lay in between. CDR3 length equals 16 residues. The CDR3 nucleotides read TGTGCCAGCAGCTTGAGTGGAGGGGGCGTAACGGAGACCCAGTACTTC. Protein product: CASSLSGGGVTETQYF.

This clone showed up just a few times. The chain employs TRBV25-1 and TRBJ2-2, with 11 bases lining up with TRBD2. There are 15 residues in the CDR3. Germline V gives CDR1 MGHDK, CDR2 SYGVNS. V gave up 8 bases and J gave up 2 bases; unmatched junction bases: 4. The CDR3 protein is CASFGTSGNTGELFF. Here the CDR3 DNA reads TGTGCCAGCTTTGGGACTAGCGGCAACACCGGGGAGCTGTTTTTT.

The chain employs TRBV4-1 and TRBJ2-7; D gene ambiguous. This CDR3 has 16 amino acids. Trimming removed 0 bases from V and 0 bases from J, with 12 bases in between. Germline assignment: CDR1 MGHRA and CDR2 YSYEKL. CDR3 nucleotides: TGCGCCAGCAGCCAAGATAAGGCGGAGAGCTCCTACGAGCAGTACTTC. Protein sequence: CASSQDKAESSYEQYF.

In the case of this clone: One end of the junction fails to match germline, which may point to a read error. The J gene is TRBJ2-3, the V gene TRBV7-9; D not certain. Germline V gives CDR1 SEHNR, CDR2 FQNEAQ (reference sequence). The CDR3 covers 12 residues. The CDR3 protein is CSSSSMSDTQYF. CDR3 DNA: TGTTCCAGCAGCTCAATGTCAGATACGCAGTATTTT. The full variable domain, its missing parts supplied by reference TRBV7-9 and TRBJ2-3, is DTGVSQNPRHKITKRGQNVTFRCDPISEHNRLYWYRQTLGQGPEFLTYFQNEAQLEKSRLLSDRFSAERPKGSFSTLEIQRTEQGDSAMYLCSSSSMSDTQYFGPGTRLTVL.

This clone was counted only a few times. The chain joins TRBV6-6 to TRBJ1-1; TRBD1 matches at 7 bases. The V segment lost 4 bases and the J segment 6 bases; nucleotides outside the gene matches: 11. Germline values: CDR1 MNHNY, CDR2 SVGAGI (reference sequence). The CDR3 loop spans 15 amino acids. The CDR3 DNA reads as TGTGCCAGCAGTTCTCAACCGACAGGGACCGCTGAAGCTTTCTTT. Its protein is CASSSQPTGTAEAFF.

This clone has a handful of counts. The V gene is TRBV25-1, the J gene TRBJ2-7; 9 bases align to TRBD1. The V gene's germline CDR1 is MGHDK and CDR2 SYGVNS. The length of the CDR3 is 18 residues. The V and J ends lost 4 bases and 5 bases, in that order; junction bases with no gene match: 18. DNA of the CDR3: TGTGCCAGCAGTGGGACTCGAACCCGCGGACAGGGGCCCAACGAGCAGTACTTC. Protein sequence: CASSGTRTRGQGPNEQYF.

V and J are TRBV29-1 and TRBJ2-2, with TRBD2 identical over 11 bases. The CDR3 covers 14 residues. Germline CDR1 and CDR2: SQVTM and ANQGSEA. J was trimmed by 4 bases and V by 7 bases; bases with no gene match: 5. In nucleotides, the CDR3 is TGCAGCGCTGTAGCGGGAGGGTCCACCGGGGAGCTGTTTTTT. Translated: CSAVAGGSTGELFF.

The chain links TRBV11-3 to TRBJ1-2; tentatively, D is TRBD1 (5 bases). Germline V lookup: CDR1 SGHNT, CDR2 YENEEA. Trimming took off 0 bases at V and 1 base at J, with 12 bases between the two ends. CDR3 length equals 16 residues. The CDR3 DNA sequence: TGTGCCAGCAGCTTAGAAGGAAGGGGAGGTAACTATGGCTACACCTTC. Its protein is CASSLEGRGGNYGYTF.

The CDR3: CASSLGDRASYNEQFF. Written as DNA, the CDR3 is TGTGCCAGCAGCTTAGGGGACAGGGCCTCCTACAATGAGCAGTTCTTC. V gene TRBV7-8 combines with J gene TRBJ2-1; TRBD1 matches at 9 bases. From germline, CDR1 is SGHVS and CDR2 FQNEAQ. V was pared by 1 base and J by 0 bases, with 1 base of the junction left unmatched. CDR3 length: 16 residues.

This chain joins TRBV11-2 and TRBJ2-7; 8 bases align to TRBD2. The CDR3 is 14 amino acids. Germline V gene data show CDR1 as SGHAT and CDR2 as FQNNGV. Trimming removed 10 bases from V and 5 bases from J; junction bases left unmatched: 13. The CDR3 nucleotides are TGTGCCACCGGGGGGGGGTCGCCTCTCCACGAGCAGTACTTC. Its protein product is CATGGGSPLHEQYF.

CDR3 in amino acids: CASSPTGGGGANVLTF. In nucleotides, the CDR3 is TGTGCCAGCTCACCCACAGGGGGCGGTGGGGCCAACGTCCTGACTTTC. This chain connects TRBV18 to TRBJ2-6, with 9 positions matching TRBD1. V gave up 3 bases and J gave up 3 bases; unmatched junction bases: 3. Germline V CDR1 and CDR2: KGHSH, LQKENI. This CDR3 region has 16 residues.

The V gene is TRBV15, the J gene TRBJ2-7; weak D call: TRBD2 (6 bases). CDR1 and CDR2 from the germline V gene are LNHNV and YYDKDF (reference sequence). The germline V and J ends were trimmed by 9 bases and 2 bases, with 20 bases remaining between them. This CDR3 contains 15 residues. The CDR3 DNA reads as TGTGCCACATCTTGGGGACTGCATCCCCCCTACGAGCAGTACTTC. This translates into CATSWGLHPPYEQYF.

As concerns this clone: A read error may produce the germline difference seen at one junction end. The rearrangement joins TRBV6-5 to TRBJ1-4, with 7 bases identical to TRBD1. The length of the CDR3 is 16 residues. Germline CDR1 MNHEY, CDR2 SVGAGI. The CDR3 region has the DNA TGTGCCAGCAGGTACTCTTCCGGGACAGCGAATGAAAAACTGTTTTTT. Its translation is CASRYSSGTANEKLFF.

The chain is built from TRBV19 and TRBJ2-7; TRBD1 aligns across 7 bases. J lost 3 bases, V lost 3 bases, and 5 bases had no gene match. The CDR3 contains 14 residues. Looked up from germline, CDR1 is LNHDA and CDR2 is SQIVND (reference sequence). The CDR3 reads CASSIGQGDYEQYF. The CDR3 DNA follows: TGTGCCAGTAGTATTGGGCAGGGGGACTACGAGCAGTACTTC.

The chain couples TRBV6-1 to TRBJ2-7; perhaps TRBD2 as D (5 bases). The germline V and J ends were trimmed by 5 bases and 3 bases, with 14 bases remaining between them. This CDR3 is 14 amino acids long. Germline V CDR1 and CDR2: MNHNS, SASEGT. CDR3 residues: CASSPSGWDYEQYF. CDR3 in DNA: TGTGCCAGCAGTCCCTCGGGGTGGGACTACGAGCAGTACTTC.

The chain has TRBV19 and TRBJ1-4; D not resolved. Trimming removed 5 bases from V and 0 bases from J, with 10 bases in between. CDR1 and CDR2 from the germline V gene are LNHDA and SQIVND (reference sequence). This CDR3 is built from 15 residues. The CDR3 here is CASSRSRTTNEKLFF. The CDR3 nucleotides are TGTGCCAGTAGTCGGAGTCGTACAACTAATGAAAAACTGTTTTTT.

The chain is built from TRBV10-3 and TRBJ1-5; TRBD1 matches 9 bases. The J segment lost 7 bases and the V segment lost 0 bases, leaving 10 bases of the junction unmatched. The CDR3 extends over 17 amino acids. Germline CDR1 reads ENHRY; CDR2 reads SYGVKD. Here the CDR3 DNA reads TGTGCCATCAGTGAGTCAACGGGACAGGGATATGAACAGCCCCAGCATTTT. Translated: CAISESTGQGYEQPQHF.

A few counts support this clone. The chain couples TRBV30 to TRBJ2-3, with TRBD1 identical over 10 bases. The junction had 4 bases not matched to a gene; V was cut back by 4 bases and J by 3 bases. The CDR3 is 14 amino acids. CDR1 is GTSNPN, CDR2 SVGIG, per germline (reference sequence). The CDR3 loop is CAWTDRGRTDTQYF. CDR3 in DNA: TGTGCCTGGACAGACAGGGGGCGGACAGATACGCAGTATTTT. The whole variable domain, filled in from reference TRBV30 and TRBJ2-3, reads SQTIHQWPATLVQPVGSPLSLECTVEGTSNPNLYWYRQAAGRGLQLLFYSVGIGQISSEVPQNLSASRPQDRQFILSSKKLLLSDSGFYLCAWTDRGRTDTQYFGPGTRLTVL.

This sequence joins TRBV21-1 and TRBJ2-7; the table's D call, TRBD2, has no DNA check behind it. TRBV21-1 is annotated as a pseudogene. The CDR3 consists of 16 residues. The CDR3: CASSALAGGGLYEQYF. The CDR3 DNA sequence: TGTGCCAGCAGCGCCCTAGCGGGAGGGGGACTCTACGAGCAGTACTTC.